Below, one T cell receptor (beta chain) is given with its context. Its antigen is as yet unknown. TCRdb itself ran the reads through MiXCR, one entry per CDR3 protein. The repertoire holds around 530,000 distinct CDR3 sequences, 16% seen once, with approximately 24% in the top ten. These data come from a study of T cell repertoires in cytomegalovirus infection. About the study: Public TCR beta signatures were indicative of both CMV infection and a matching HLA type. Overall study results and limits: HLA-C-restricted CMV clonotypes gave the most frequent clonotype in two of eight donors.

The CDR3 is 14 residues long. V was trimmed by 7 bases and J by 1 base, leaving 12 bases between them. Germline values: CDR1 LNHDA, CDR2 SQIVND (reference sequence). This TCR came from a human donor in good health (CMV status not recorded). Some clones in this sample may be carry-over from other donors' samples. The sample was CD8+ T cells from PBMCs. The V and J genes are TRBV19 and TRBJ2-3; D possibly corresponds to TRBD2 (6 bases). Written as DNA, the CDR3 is TGTGCCAGTACCAAGGGAGGAGGCACAGATACGCAGTATTTT. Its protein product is CASTKGGGTDTQYF.